These 24 T cell receptor beta chains originate from one sample sequenced in a study of blood T cells in healthy people across ages. A second roughly 6 to 11 cycle PCR used barcoded and J-beta primers. MiXCR was run by TCRdb on the 5' RACE reads, yielding one entry per CDR3 protein. The profile shows 700,000 to 1,000,000 distinct CDR3 sequences, roughly 44% of them singletons. Material: blood. The receptors shown here come from a man in his sixties in good health.

Comments on this clonotype: Since a much larger clone is just one base distant, this may be a read error. The V and J genes are TRBV11-2 and TRBJ2-5; D is uncertain. The J call may be faulty, since TRBJ2-7 better matches the DNA end. CDR1 and CDR2 (germline): SGHAT, FQNNGV. The CDR3 sequence is 13 residues long. The CDR3 coding sequence is TGTGCCGGCAGCTTCGGCCTAAACTACGAGCAGTACTTC. Protein product: CAGSFGLNYEQYF.

The chain uses TRBV6-6 and TRBJ1-6, with D tentatively TRBD1 (5 bases). The CDR3 runs 14 residues. Germline CDR1 MNHNY, CDR2 SVGAGI (reference sequence). With 2 bases removed from V and 6 bases from J, the gap between germline ends came to 8 bases. CDR3 bases: TGTGCCAGCAGTTACGGGGGTACTAATTCACCCCTCCACTTT. It yields the protein CASSYGGTNSPLHF.

The V call is TRBV3-1, the J call TRBJ2-5, with D possibly matching TRBD1 (6 bases). Germline V gene sequence: CDR1 LGHDT, CDR2 YNNKEL (reference sequence). CDR3 length equals 14 residues. With 5 bases removed from V and 5 bases from J, the gap between germline ends came to 15 bases. The CDR3 is CASSIQGPSETQYF. The CDR3 nucleotides read TGTGCCAGCAGCATACAGGGTCCGTCCGAGACCCAGTACTTC.

As concerns this clonotype: Since a much larger clone is just one base distant, this may be a read error. J is TRBJ2-1 and V is TRBV20-1, with 9 bases that match TRBD1. CDR1 and CDR2 (germline): DFQATT, SNEGSKA (reference sequence). This CDR3 region has 15 residues. The CDR3 region is CNARVTGGSYNEQFF. The DNA of the CDR3 is TGCAATGCTAGAGTGACAGGGGGGAGCTACAATGAGCAGTTCTTC.

The gene calls are TRBV5-1 and TRBJ2-2; possibly TRBD1 for D (6 bases). CDR1 is SGHRS and CDR2 is YFSETQ in the germline V gene. The CDR3 contains 14 residues. Trimming pared 4 bases from V and 7 bases from J, leaving 14 bases between. The CDR3 is CASSANRDVGELFF. In nucleotides, the CDR3 is TGCGCCAGCAGCGCGAACAGGGACGTCGGGGAGCTGTTTTTT.

This clonotype has a handful of counts. V usage is TRBV6-5 and J usage is TRBJ1-2; 7 positions agree with TRBD1. CDR3 length: 14 residues. V shed 6 bases and J 0 bases; nucleotides not matched to a gene: 4. Looked up from germline, CDR1 is MNHEY and CDR2 is SVGAGI. CDR3 coding DNA: TGTGCCAGCAGGGGGACAGCTGCTAACTATGGCTACACCTTC. As protein: CASRGTAANYGYTF.

The rearrangement links TRBV12-3 or TRBV12-4 to TRBJ2-2, with D perhaps matching TRBD2 (5 bases). V gave up 5 bases and J gave up 6 bases, with 10 bases separating them. This CDR3 has 13 residues. CDR3 region: CASSPGVAGELFF. In nucleotides, the CDR3 is TGTGCCAGCAGTCCCGGGGTCGCCGGGGAGCTGTTTTTT.

This clonotype showed up just a few times. V usage is TRBV3-1 and J usage is TRBJ2-1; D is ambiguous. The germline V gene has CDR1 LGHDT and CDR2 YNNKEL (reference sequence). This CDR3 spans 14 amino acids. Trimming shortened V by 0 bases and J by 4 bases, and 7 bases separated the two germline ends. The CDR3 DNA follows: TGTGCCAGCAGCCAAGATGTCCAGTACAATGAGCAGTTCTTC. Amino acids: CASSQDVQYNEQFF.

The chain links TRBV6-2 or TRBV6-3 to TRBJ2-1; unclear D gene. The CDR3 is made up of 17 amino acids. Trimming cost V 2 bases and J 4 bases, with 18 bases left between them. The germline CDR1 and CDR2 sequences are MNHEY and SVGEGT. CDR3 DNA sequence: TGTGCCAGCAGTTACCCGGATTTAAACCTACTTTACAATGAGCAGTTCTTC. Protein product: CASSYPDLNLLYNEQFF.

About this clonotype: Sequence at one end of the junction differs from germline and may be a read error. This chain links TRBV20-1 with TRBJ1-5, with D maybe TRBD1 (5 bases). Germline V gives CDR1 DFQATT, CDR2 SNEGSKA (reference sequence). This CDR3 spans 15 amino acids. The CDR3 DNA sequence: TGCAGTGCCACCGGGCGGGGGGTTAGCAATCAGCTCCAGCATTTT. This gives the protein CSATGRGVSNQLQHF.

The rearrangement uses TRBV20-1 and TRBJ2-7; 7 nucleotides agree with TRBD1. The CDR3 loop spans 13 amino acids. The germline V gene has CDR1 DFQATT and CDR2 SNEGSKA (reference sequence). V lost 5 bases, J lost 3 bases, and 7 bases stayed unmatched. The CDR3 reads CSADRAGLYEQYF. The CDR3 nucleotides read TGCAGTGCTGACAGGGCCGGCCTCTACGAGCAGTACTTC.

The chain recombines TRBV20-1 with TRBJ2-7; 13 bases align to TRBD2. The J call may be in error: the DNA end matches TRBJ2-5 better. The CDR3 totals 17 residues. The germline V gene has CDR1 DFQATT and CDR2 SNEGSKA (reference sequence). CDR3: CSASHSGLAGAGETQYF. CDR3 in DNA: TGCAGTGCTAGCCACTCCGGACTAGCGGGGGCCGGGGAGACCCAGTACTTC.

J is TRBJ2-5 and V is TRBV3-1; 11 bases map to TRBD2. The CDR3 sequence is 15 residues long. Germline trimming cut 5 bases from V and 3 bases from J; bases unmatched to any gene: 5. Germline V CDR1 and CDR2: LGHDT, YNNKEL (reference sequence). CDR3: CASSTSGGPKETQYF. CDR3 DNA: TGTGCCAGCAGCACTAGCGGGGGCCCGAAAGAGACCCAGTACTTC.

This clonotype turned up a few times. The chain links TRBV5-1 to TRBJ2-7; D is unclear. CDR3 size: 13 residues. The V and J ends lost 0 bases and 12 bases respectively, with 16 bases between them. Germline assignment: CDR1 SGHRS and CDR2 YFSETQ. The CDR3 reads CASSLEPTEPLYF. The CDR3 DNA sequence: TGCGCCAGCAGCTTGGAACCGACGGAACCCCTGTACTTC.

This clonotype was detected once. The chain combines TRBV30 with TRBJ1-1; 8 bases are a match to TRBD1. With 4 bases clipped from V and 1 base from J, the junction kept 8 bases outside the gene matches. CDR1 and CDR2 from the germline V gene are GTSNPN and SVGIG (reference sequence). The CDR3 is 15 residues long. CDR3 amino acids: CAWKVPDRGNTEAFF. CDR3 sequence (DNA): TGTGCCTGGAAGGTCCCCGACAGGGGGAACACTGAAGCTTTCTTT.

The chain couples TRBV2 to TRBJ2-5; either TRBD1 or TRBD2 may supply D (6 bases each). The germline V and J ends were trimmed by 10 bases and 0 bases, with 12 bases remaining between them. The CDR3 is made up of 13 amino acids. The germline V gene encodes CDR1 SNHLY and CDR2 FYNNEI. CDR3 amino acids: CATRGHYQETQYF. The CDR3 DNA reads TGTGCCACCCGGGGGCACTACCAAGAGACCCAGTACTTC.

The chain couples TRBV4-1 to TRBJ2-7; 10 bases are shared with TRBD1. The germline V gene has CDR1 MGHRA and CDR2 YSYEKL. The V segment lost 3 bases and the J segment 6 bases; nucleotides outside the gene matches: 5. This CDR3 contains 14 residues. The CDR3 protein is CASSQRDRGREQYF. CDR3 nucleotides: TGCGCCAGCAGCCAGCGGGACAGGGGTCGCGAGCAGTACTTC.

The chain recombines TRBV7-2 with TRBJ2-5; 7 bases map to TRBD1. The junction had 10 bases not matched to a gene; V was cut back by 5 bases and J by 4 bases. Germline loops: CDR1 SGHTA, CDR2 FQGNSA. CDR3 length equals 15 residues. CDR3 loop: CASSPTGFRAETQYF. CDR3 in DNA: TGTGCCAGCAGCCCGACAGGGTTTCGAGCAGAGACCCAGTACTTC.

In its sample, this clonotype was seen a few times. CDR3 residues: CASSQDWRGSYNEQFF. As DNA, the CDR3 is TGCGCCAGCAGCCAAGATTGGAGGGGCTCCTACAATGAGCAGTTCTTC. The genes are TRBV4-3 and TRBJ2-1; a possible D gene is TRBD2 (6 bases). The germline V gene has CDR1 LGHNA and CDR2 YSLEER. The V gene lost 0 bases and the J gene lost 0 bases, with 9 bases spanning the gap. The CDR3 has 16 residues.

Comment on this clonotype: It may be a read error: a sequence one base away is much more abundant. The chain has TRBV5-1 and TRBJ2-5; no clear D gene. The J call is in doubt because the DNA end fits TRBJ2-7 better. The CDR3 has 14 amino acids. Germline assignment: CDR1 SGHRS and CDR2 YFSETQ. The CDR3 is CASSFQPGTYEQYF. Here the CDR3 DNA reads TGCGCCAGCAGCTTTCAGCCAGGTACCTACGAGCAGTACTTC.

This clonotype was detected only a few times. The chain combines TRBV6-5 with TRBJ2-7; 7 nucleotides agree with TRBD1. The CDR3 extends over 14 amino acids. Germline trimming cut 2 bases from V and 3 bases from J; bases unmatched to any gene: 4. The germline gives CDR1 MNHEY, CDR2 SVGAGI. The CDR3 sequence: CASSYPGTVYEQYF. CDR3 DNA: TGTGCCAGCAGTTACCCCGGGACAGTCTACGAGCAGTACTTC.

The chain joins TRBV7-9 to TRBJ1-4; 7 nucleotides align to TRBD1. Trimming at V came to 5 bases and at J to 8 bases, leaving 8 bases not matched to a gene. Germline loops: CDR1 SEHNR, CDR2 FQNEAQ (reference sequence). The CDR3 has 14 residues. CDR3 loop: CASSRQGFEEKLFF. CDR3 bases: TGTGCCAGCAGCCGACAGGGCTTTGAGGAAAAACTGTTTTTT.

This clonotype appeared a single time. A much more abundant neighbour one base away suggests this may be a read error. The chain joins TRBV5-6 to TRBJ2-7; tentatively, D is TRBD1 (6 bases). The CDR3 loop spans 13 amino acids. Germline CDR1 SGHDT, CDR2 YYEEEE. DNA for the CDR3: TGTGCCAGCAGCTTGTCAGGGGTCTACGAGCGGTACTTC. Translation gives CASSLSGVYERYF.

The chain couples TRBV7-2 to TRBJ2-1; TRBD1 or TRBD2 may be the D gene (5 bases each). The CDR3 loop spans 14 amino acids. V was clipped by 5 bases and J by 8 bases, with 16 bases between them. Germline CDR1 reads SGHTA; CDR2 reads FQGNSA. CDR3 in DNA: TGTGCCAGCAGCCCGTTGTTGATGGGACATGAGCAGTTCTTC. Its protein is CASSPLLMGHEQFF.